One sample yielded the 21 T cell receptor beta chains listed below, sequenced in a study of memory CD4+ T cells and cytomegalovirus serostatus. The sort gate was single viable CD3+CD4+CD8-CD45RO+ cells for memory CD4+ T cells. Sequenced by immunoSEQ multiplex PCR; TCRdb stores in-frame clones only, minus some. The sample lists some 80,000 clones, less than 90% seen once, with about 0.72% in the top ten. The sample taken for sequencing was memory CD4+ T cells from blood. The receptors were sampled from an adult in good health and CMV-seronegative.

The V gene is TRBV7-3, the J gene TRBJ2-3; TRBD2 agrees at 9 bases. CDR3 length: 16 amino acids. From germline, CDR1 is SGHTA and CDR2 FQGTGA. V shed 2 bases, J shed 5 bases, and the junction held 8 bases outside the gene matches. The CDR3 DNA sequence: TGTGCCAGCAGCTTACAAGCGGGGGGCGGGGTAGATACGCAGTATTTT. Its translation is CASSLQAGGGVDTQYF. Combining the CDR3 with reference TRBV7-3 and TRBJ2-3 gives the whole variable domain GAGVSQTPSNKVTEKGKYVELRCDPISGHTALYWYRQSLGQGPEFLIYFQGTGAADDSGLPNDRFFAVRPEGSVSTLKIQRTERGDSAVYLCASSLQAGGGVDTQYFGPGTRLTVL.

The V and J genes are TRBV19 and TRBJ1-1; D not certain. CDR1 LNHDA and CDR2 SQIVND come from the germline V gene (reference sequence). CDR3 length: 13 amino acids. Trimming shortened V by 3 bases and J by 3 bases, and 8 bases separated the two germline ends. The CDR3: CASSIGPDTEAFF. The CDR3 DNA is TGTGCCAGTAGTATTGGGCCGGACACTGAAGCTTTCTTT.

CDR3 DNA sequence: TGCGCCAGCAGCTTGGGGACACTAGCGGGCACAGATACGCAGTATTTT. Translated, it gives CASSLGTLAGTDTQYF. The rearrangement links TRBV5-1 to TRBJ2-3; 8 bases align to TRBD2. Looked up from germline, CDR1 is SGHRS and CDR2 is YFSETQ. The trim removed 0 bases at V and 1 base at J, leaving 4 bases unmatched. The CDR3 is made up of 16 amino acids.

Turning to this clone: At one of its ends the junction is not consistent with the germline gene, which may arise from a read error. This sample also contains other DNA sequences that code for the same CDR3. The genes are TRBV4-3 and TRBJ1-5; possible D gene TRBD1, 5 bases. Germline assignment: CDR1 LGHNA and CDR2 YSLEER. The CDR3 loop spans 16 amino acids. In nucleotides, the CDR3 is TGCGCCAGCAGCCAAGATCTGCAGTGGGGCAATCAACCCCAGCATTTT. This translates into CASSQDLQWGNQPQHF.

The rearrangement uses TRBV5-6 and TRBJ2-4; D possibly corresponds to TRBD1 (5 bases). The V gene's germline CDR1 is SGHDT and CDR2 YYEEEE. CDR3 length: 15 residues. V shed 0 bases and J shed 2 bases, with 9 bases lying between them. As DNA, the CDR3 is TGTGCCAGCAGCTTGGGGCAGGGAACCAAAAACATTCAGTACTTC. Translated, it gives CASSLGQGTKNIQYF.

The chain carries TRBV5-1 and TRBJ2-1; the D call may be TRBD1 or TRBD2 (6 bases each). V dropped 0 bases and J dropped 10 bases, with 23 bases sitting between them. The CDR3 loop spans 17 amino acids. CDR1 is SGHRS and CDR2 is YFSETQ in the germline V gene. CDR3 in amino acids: CASSLEGPGAGKGEQFF. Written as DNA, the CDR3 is TGCGCCAGCAGCTTGGAAGGTCCGGGGGCAGGGAAGGGAGAGCAGTTCTTC.

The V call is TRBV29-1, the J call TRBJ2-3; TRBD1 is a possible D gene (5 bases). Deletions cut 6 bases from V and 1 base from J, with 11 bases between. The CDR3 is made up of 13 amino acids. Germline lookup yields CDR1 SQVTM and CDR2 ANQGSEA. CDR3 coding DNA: TGCAGCGTCAGGGCTCAGGGCACAGATACGCAGTATTTT. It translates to CSVRAQGTDTQYF.

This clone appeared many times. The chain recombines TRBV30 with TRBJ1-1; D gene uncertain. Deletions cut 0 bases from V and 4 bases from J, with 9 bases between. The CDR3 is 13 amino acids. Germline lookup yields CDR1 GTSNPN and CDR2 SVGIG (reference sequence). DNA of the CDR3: TGTGCCTGGAGTGTACAGCCTAGCACTGAAGCTTTCTTT. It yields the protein CAWSVQPSTEAFF.

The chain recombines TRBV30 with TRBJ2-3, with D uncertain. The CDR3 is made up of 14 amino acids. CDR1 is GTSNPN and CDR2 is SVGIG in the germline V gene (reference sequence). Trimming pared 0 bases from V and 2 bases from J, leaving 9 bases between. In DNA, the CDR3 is TGTGCCTGGAGTGTCGGCCCCGCCACAGATACGCAGTATTTT. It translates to CAWSVGPATDTQYF.

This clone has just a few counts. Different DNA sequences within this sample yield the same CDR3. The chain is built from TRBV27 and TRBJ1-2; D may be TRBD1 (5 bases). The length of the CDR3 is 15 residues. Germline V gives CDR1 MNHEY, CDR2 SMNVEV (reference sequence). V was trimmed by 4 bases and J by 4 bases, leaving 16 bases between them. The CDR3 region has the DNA TGTGCCAGCAGTTGGGGCGGCGGCGGGGTCTATGGCTACACCTTC. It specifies CASSWGGGGVYGYTF.

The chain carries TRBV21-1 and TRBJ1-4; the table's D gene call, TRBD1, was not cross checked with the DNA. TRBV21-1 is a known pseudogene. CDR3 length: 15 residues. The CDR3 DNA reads TGTGCCAGCAGCAAATGTGACCAGGGAACGCAAAAACTGTTTTTT. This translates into CASSKCDQGTQKLFF.

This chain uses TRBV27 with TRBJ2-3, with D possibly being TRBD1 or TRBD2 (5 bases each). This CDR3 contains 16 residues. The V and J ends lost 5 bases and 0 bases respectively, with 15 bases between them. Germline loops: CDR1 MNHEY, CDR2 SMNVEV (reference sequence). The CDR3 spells CASSITGTTSTDTQYF. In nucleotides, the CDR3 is TGTGCCAGCAGTATTACCGGGACCACAAGCACAGATACGCAGTATTTT.

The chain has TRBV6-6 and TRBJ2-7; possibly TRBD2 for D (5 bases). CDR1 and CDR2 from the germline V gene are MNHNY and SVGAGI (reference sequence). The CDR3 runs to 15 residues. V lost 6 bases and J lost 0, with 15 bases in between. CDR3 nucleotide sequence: TGTGCCAGCAGGGTGGACGGAGGCCTCTCCTACGAGCAGTACTTC. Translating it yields CASRVDGGLSYEQYF.

The CDR3 coding sequence is TGTGCCAGCTCACCGAGGACAGGGGACTACAATGAGCAGTTCTTC. This codes for CASSPRTGDYNEQFF. The V and J genes are TRBV18 and TRBJ2-1, with 9 bases matching TRBD1. V trimming: 3 bases; J trimming: 3 bases; junction bases outside the gene matches: 3. CDR1 and CDR2 (germline): KGHSH, LQKENI. The CDR3 is made up of 15 amino acids.

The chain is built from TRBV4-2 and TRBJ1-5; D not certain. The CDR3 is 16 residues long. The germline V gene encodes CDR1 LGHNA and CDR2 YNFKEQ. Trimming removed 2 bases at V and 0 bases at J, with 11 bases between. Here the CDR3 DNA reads TGTGCCAGCAGCCAATTCGCAGCGGATAGCAATCAGCCCCAGCATTTT. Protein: CASSQFAADSNQPQHF.

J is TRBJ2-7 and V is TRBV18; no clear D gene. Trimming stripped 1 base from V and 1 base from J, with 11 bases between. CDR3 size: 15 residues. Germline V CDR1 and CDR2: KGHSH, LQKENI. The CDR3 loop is CASSPRDRMSYEQYF. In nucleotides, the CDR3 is TGTGCCAGCTCACCACGGGATCGGATGTCCTACGAGCAGTACTTC.

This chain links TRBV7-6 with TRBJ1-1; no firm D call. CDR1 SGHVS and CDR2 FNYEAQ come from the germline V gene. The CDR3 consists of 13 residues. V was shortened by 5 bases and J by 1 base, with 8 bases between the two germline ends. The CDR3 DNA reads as TGTGCCAGCAGCGCGACCACGAACACTGAAGCTTTCTTT. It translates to CASSATTNTEAFF.

The chain's CDR3 is CASRATSGGVYEQYF. CDR3 in DNA: TGTGCCAGTAGAGCGACTAGCGGGGGGGTCTACGAGCAGTACTTC. The rearrangement links TRBV19 to TRBJ2-7; 14 bases fit TRBD2. V lost 6 bases, J lost 3 bases, and 4 bases stayed unmatched. This CDR3 spans 15 amino acids. Germline assignment: CDR1 LNHDA and CDR2 SQIVND (reference sequence).

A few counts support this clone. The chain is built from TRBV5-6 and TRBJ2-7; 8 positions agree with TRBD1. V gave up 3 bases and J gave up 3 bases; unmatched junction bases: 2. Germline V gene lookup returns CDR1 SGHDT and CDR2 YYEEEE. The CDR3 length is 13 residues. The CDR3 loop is CASSWDRIYEQYF. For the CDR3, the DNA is TGTGCCAGCAGCTGGGACAGGATCTACGAGCAGTACTTC.

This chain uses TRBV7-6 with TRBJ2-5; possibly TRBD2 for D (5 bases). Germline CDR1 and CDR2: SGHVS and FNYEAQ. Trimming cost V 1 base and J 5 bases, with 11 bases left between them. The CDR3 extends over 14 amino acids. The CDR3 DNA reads TGTGCCAGCAGCTTAGTACGGGATGGGGAGACCCAGTACTTC. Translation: CASSLVRDGETQYF.

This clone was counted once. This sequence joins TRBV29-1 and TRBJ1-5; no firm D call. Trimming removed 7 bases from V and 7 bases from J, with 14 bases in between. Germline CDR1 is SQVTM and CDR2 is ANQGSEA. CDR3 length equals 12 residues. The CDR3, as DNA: TGCAGCGCCTCTGGTTCAGGACAGCCCCAGCATTTT. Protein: CSASGSGQPQHF.